This T cell receptor (beta chain) was obtained from a study of molecular identifiers for immune sequencing clone quantification. Notes on the study in general: Clones above 20 RNA copies contained over 98% of effector molecules but under 1% of naive ones.

V lost 10 bases and J lost 1; bases outside the gene matches: 8. The length of the CDR3 is 14 residues. This clonotype was observed a handful of times. The antigen remains undetermined. TCRdb reprocessed the PCR reads via MiXCR and lists one record per CDR3 protein. The repertoire holds hundreds of thousands of distinct CDR3 sequences, with roughly 24% as singletons. Sequencing used naive CD8+ T cells from blood, with Jurkat cell RNA spiked in. Documented subset: FACS-sorted CD8+CD4-CCR7+CD45RA+ naive T cells. The clonotype originates from a human donor in good health. Some libraries in this study had Jurkat cell RNA spiked in. The chain couples TRBV5-3 to TRBJ1-3; 7 bases fit TRBD1. TRBV5-3 qualifies as an ORF whose function is uncertain. This CDR3 is CAGSLDRSGNTIYF. As DNA, the CDR3 is TGTGCCGGCAGCCTGGACAGGTCTGGAAACACCATATATTTT.